The 27 T cell receptor beta chains in this list originate from one sample, sequenced in a study of T cell changes during pregnancy in multiple sclerosis. Only in-frame clones appear in the TCRdb table, and some are missing; sequencing was by immunoSEQ multiplex PCR. This table has 65,000 to 80,000 clones, over 85% appearing once. This specimen consisted of CD4+ T cells from peripheral blood mononuclear cells, obtained before pregnancy. Receptors originate from a female donor with multiple sclerosis, enrolled in a pregnancy study.

The rearrangement joins TRBV6-1 to TRBJ1-1; D is ambiguous. This CDR3 contains 13 residues. V dropped 10 bases and J dropped 3 bases, with 15 bases sitting between them. Germline V lookup: CDR1 MNHNS, CDR2 SASEGT. CDR3 nucleotides: TGTGCCACCCAGACTACTCAGGACACTGAAGCTTTCTTT. Its translation is CATQTTQDTEAFF.

V is TRBV18 and J is TRBJ2-1, with D perhaps TRBD1 (5 bases). V was pared by 1 base and J by 8 bases, with 6 bases between. The germline CDR1 and CDR2 sequences are KGHSH and LQKENI. The CDR3 sequence is 12 residues long. The CDR3 spells CASSPQGYEQFF. The CDR3 DNA sequence: TGTGCCAGCTCACCACAGGGGTATGAGCAGTTCTTC. The complete variable domain, with remaining parts taken from reference TRBV18 and TRBJ2-1, reads NAGVMQNPRHLVRRRGQEARLRCSPMKGHSHVYWYRQLPEEGLKFMVYLQKENIIDESGMPKERFSAEFPKEGPSILRIQQVVRGDSAAYFCASSPQGYEQFFGPGTRLTVL.

The chain recombines TRBV19 with TRBJ2-1; 8 positions match TRBD2. Germline V lookup: CDR1 LNHDA, CDR2 SQIVND (reference sequence). The V and J ends lost 7 bases and 9 bases, in that order; junction bases with no gene match: 8. This CDR3 comprises 13 residues. CDR3 region: CASTRSGGSEQFF. As DNA, the CDR3 is TGTGCCAGTACACGCAGCGGGGGTTCTGAGCAGTTCTTC.

This chain connects TRBV15 to TRBJ2-2; D perhaps matches TRBD2 (6 bases). This CDR3 has 20 residues. Between the trimmed V and J ends, which lost 0 bases and 5 bases, there was a span of 25 bases. CDR1 is LNHNV and CDR2 is YYDKDF in the germline V gene (reference sequence). Written as DNA, the CDR3 is TGTGCCACCAGCAGAGATGAAGGGCCGGGGACTCTCTCATGGACCGGGGAGCTGTTTTTT. It specifies CATSRDEGPGTLSWTGELFF.

The rearrangement links TRBV7-9 to TRBJ2-5; the D gene is possibly TRBD2 (5 bases). Trimming shortened V by 5 bases and J by 5 bases, and 12 bases separated the two germline ends. Germline-derived CDR1 and CDR2 are SEHNR and FQNEAQ (reference sequence). This CDR3 spans 13 amino acids. The CDR3 sequence: CASSLSSWETQYF. The DNA of the CDR3 is TGTGCCAGCAGCCTCTCTAGCTGGGAGACCCAGTACTTC.

The chain combines TRBV5-1 with TRBJ2-7, with D possibly TRBD1 on 5 matching bases. The CDR3 runs to 14 residues. Deletions cut 0 bases from V and 7 bases from J, with 14 bases between. Germline CDR1 is SGHRS and CDR2 is YFSETQ. CDR3 DNA sequence: TGCGCCAGCAGCTTGGAGGGGCAGCTCCGGGAGCAGTACTTC. Its protein product is CASSLEGQLREQYF.

This clone was recorded once. This sequence joins TRBV10-3 and TRBJ2-7, with 9 bases lining up with TRBD1. CDR3 size: 13 residues. V was clipped by 7 bases and J by 4 bases; unmatched bases: 5. Looked up from germline, CDR1 is ENHRY and CDR2 is SYGVKD. As DNA, the CDR3 is TGTGCCATCAAACAGGGGGCTTTGTACGAGCAGTACTTC. It is translated as CAIKQGALYEQYF.

The chain links TRBV11-2 to TRBJ1-3, with 7 bases that match TRBD1. V gave up 1 base and J gave up 3 bases; unmatched junction bases: 6. This CDR3 comprises 16 residues. Germline CDR1 and CDR2: SGHAT and FQNNGV. As DNA, the CDR3 is TGTGCCAGCAGCTTAGGGTTGAGGGGGCTTGGAAACACCATATATTTT. Protein sequence: CASSLGLRGLGNTIYF.

The chain combines TRBV7-6 with TRBJ2-1, with TRBD2 matching over 12 bases. The germline gives CDR1 SGHVS, CDR2 FNYEAQ. The V and J ends lost 5 bases and 5 bases, in that order; junction bases with no gene match: 10. The CDR3 length is 17 residues. The DNA of the CDR3 is TGTGCCAGCAGCCCCGGACTAGCGGGATCCCCGAACAATGAGCAGTTCTTC. Protein sequence: CASSPGLAGSPNNEQFF.

V is TRBV19 and J is TRBJ1-2; perhaps TRBD1 as D (6 bases). CDR3 size: 13 residues. CDR1 and CDR2 from the germline V gene are LNHDA and SQIVND (reference sequence). V was trimmed by 7 bases and J by 6 bases, leaving 15 bases between them. The CDR3 protein is CASIRAGADGYTF. The CDR3 nucleotides read TGTGCCAGTATCCGCGCAGGGGCGGATGGCTACACCTTC.

Here the CDR3 reads CASSQNSGNTIYF. The CDR3 coding sequence is TGTGCCAGCAGCCAAAACTCTGGAAACACCATATATTTT. The V call is TRBV6-1, the J call TRBJ1-3; no firm D call. The CDR3 sequence is 13 residues long. Germline V lookup: CDR1 MNHNS, CDR2 SASEGT. V shed 6 bases and J shed 0 bases, with 6 bases lying between them.

J is TRBJ2-7 and V is TRBV18; no clear D gene. From germline, CDR1 is KGHSH and CDR2 LQKENI. Trimming left V 2 bases short and J 4 bases short, with 6 bases between. CDR3 length equals 12 residues. For the CDR3, the DNA is TGTGCCAGCTCACCAGAGAGATACGAGCAGTACTTC. Its protein is CASSPERYEQYF.

This rearrangement joins TRBV28 to TRBJ2-3; no clear D. V was shortened by 5 bases and J by 0 bases, with 6 bases between the two germline ends. The CDR3 has 13 amino acids. Per the germline V gene, CDR1 is MDHEN and CDR2 is SYDVKM. CDR3 sequence: CASSPPSTDTQYF. The DNA of the CDR3 is TGTGCCAGCAGTCCCCCTAGCACAGATACGCAGTATTTT.

This chain joins TRBV6-5 and TRBJ1-5, with D perhaps matching TRBD1 (5 bases). CDR1 and CDR2 (germline): MNHEY, SVGAGI. Trimming took 4 bases from V and 3 from J, leaving 7 bases between them. The CDR3 has 13 residues. The CDR3 bases are TGTGCCAGCAGTTCAGGGTTCAATCAGCCCCAGCATTTT. Amino acids: CASSSGFNQPQHF.

The V gene is TRBV6-6, the J gene TRBJ1-3, with D maybe TRBD1 (6 bases). CDR1 is MNHNY and CDR2 is SVGAGI in the germline V gene (reference sequence). The CDR3 runs to 15 residues. The V gene lost 0 bases and the J gene lost 3 bases, with 9 bases spanning the gap. The CDR3 DNA reads as TGTGCCAGCAGTTACTCGGGGACAAATGGAAACACCATATATTTT. This gives the protein CASSYSGTNGNTIYF.

This chain links TRBV7-2 with TRBJ2-2; 9 bases line up with TRBD2. V trimming: 3 bases; J trimming: 7 bases; junction bases outside the gene matches: 6. Germline V gene lookup returns CDR1 SGHTA and CDR2 FQGNSA. This CDR3 region has 15 residues. The CDR3 nucleotides are TGTGCCAGCAGCTTCCTGCGGGGGGGGGACGGGGAGCTGTTTTTT. Protein sequence: CASSFLRGGDGELFF.

The J gene is TRBJ1-2, the V gene TRBV10-3; 7 bases are shared with TRBD1. Germline assignment: CDR1 ENHRY and CDR2 SYGVKD. The CDR3 is 15 amino acids. V lost 6 bases and J lost 0; bases outside the gene matches: 7. The CDR3 loop is CAIRGTAVANYGYTF. CDR3 sequence (DNA): TGTGCCATCAGGGGGACAGCAGTGGCTAACTATGGCTACACCTTC.

The chain carries TRBV18 and TRBJ1-5; D remains unclear. Germline CDR1 is KGHSH and CDR2 is LQKENI. V lost 5 bases to trimming and J lost 0 bases, with 5 bases between them. The CDR3 loop spans 13 amino acids. CDR3 in amino acids: CASSSNSNQPQHF. CDR3 sequence (DNA): TGTGCCAGCTCATCCAATAGCAATCAGCCCCAGCATTTT.

The gene calls are TRBV6-1 and TRBJ1-3; 7 positions agree with TRBD1. V was clipped by 0 bases and J by 4 bases; unmatched bases: 6. Germline lookup yields CDR1 MNHNS and CDR2 SASEGT. There are 16 residues in the CDR3. Written as DNA, the CDR3 is TGTGCCAGCAGTGAAGCGCTCAGGGGGTCCGGAAACACCATATATTTT. It specifies CASSEALRGSGNTIYF.

This clone came up once. The rearrangement uses TRBV7-6 and TRBJ2-1, with a weak D call TRBD1 (7 bases). This CDR3 contains 14 residues. V lost 1 base, J lost 9 bases, and 13 bases lay in between. Germline CDR1 reads SGHVS; CDR2 reads FNYEAQ. CDR3 nucleotides: TGTGCCAGCAGCTTAGACAGGGGAGGCATTGAGCAGTTCTTC. As protein: CASSLDRGGIEQFF.

The rearrangement uses TRBV18 and TRBJ2-7; D unresolved. The germline V gene has CDR1 KGHSH and CDR2 LQKENI. Trimming removed 1 base from V and 3 bases from J, with 7 bases in between. The CDR3 loop spans 13 amino acids. The CDR3 spells CASSPRAFYEQYF. CDR3 bases: TGTGCCAGCTCACCACGGGCCTTCTACGAGCAGTACTTC. The whole variable domain, filled in from reference TRBV18 and TRBJ2-7, reads NAGVMQNPRHLVRRRGQEARLRCSPMKGHSHVYWYRQLPEEGLKFMVYLQKENIIDESGMPKERFSAEFPKEGPSILRIQQVVRGDSAAYFCASSPRAFYEQYFGPGTRLTVT.

This chain connects TRBV6-1 to TRBJ2-5, with 12 bases aligning to TRBD1. V trimming: 3 bases; J trimming: 4 bases; junction bases outside the gene matches: 6. Germline V gives CDR1 MNHNS, CDR2 SASEGT. This CDR3 has 16 residues. This CDR3 is CASSDPGQGAGETQYF. CDR3 sequence (DNA): TGTGCCAGCAGTGACCCGGGACAGGGGGCGGGAGAGACCCAGTACTTC.

This rearrangement joins TRBV19 to TRBJ2-5; 7 bases are shared with TRBD2. Looked up from germline, CDR1 is LNHDA and CDR2 is SQIVND (reference sequence). CDR3 size: 13 residues. Unmatched junction bases numbered 5, after V lost 5 bases and J lost 5 bases. DNA of the CDR3: TGTGCCAGTAGTCCATGGGGAGGGGAGACCCAGTACTTC. Translating it yields CASSPWGGETQYF.

The V gene is TRBV29-1, the J gene TRBJ1-2, with D perhaps matching TRBD1 (5 bases). Germline lookup yields CDR1 SQVTM and CDR2 ANQGSEA. The CDR3 runs 13 residues. Deletions cut 4 bases from V and 8 bases from J, with 17 bases between. The CDR3 DNA reads as TGCAGCGTTGCGGGACTCTTATCAGGCGGCTACACCTTC. It specifies CSVAGLLSGGYTF.

The V call is TRBV5-1, the J call TRBJ2-2, with 13 nucleotides matching TRBD2. J gave up 7 bases and V 3 bases, and 6 bases lay outside the gene matches. CDR3 length: 16 residues. The germline gives CDR1 SGHRS, CDR2 YFSETQ. CDR3 residues: CASSSGTSGMDGELFF. CDR3 bases: TGCGCCAGCAGCTCAGGGACTAGCGGGATGGACGGGGAGCTGTTTTTT.

This sequence joins TRBV9 and TRBJ1-5; the match to TRBD1 covers 7 bases. The CDR3 consists of 15 residues. Germline assignment: CDR1 SGDLS and CDR2 YYNGEE. V lost 4 bases, J lost 3 bases, and 7 bases stayed unmatched. CDR3 DNA: TGTGCCAGCAGCCCCAGGGGGACGGTCAATCAGCCCCAGCATTTT. This codes for CASSPRGTVNQPQHF.

The V gene is TRBV19, the J gene TRBJ1-5; tentative D call: TRBD1 (5 bases). Germline lookup yields CDR1 LNHDA and CDR2 SQIVND (reference sequence). V was trimmed by 1 base and J by 2 bases, leaving 12 bases between them. The CDR3 is 16 amino acids. The CDR3 loop reads CASSIGWRDGNQPQHF. CDR3 DNA: TGTGCCAGTAGTATAGGGTGGAGGGACGGCAATCAGCCCCAGCATTTT.